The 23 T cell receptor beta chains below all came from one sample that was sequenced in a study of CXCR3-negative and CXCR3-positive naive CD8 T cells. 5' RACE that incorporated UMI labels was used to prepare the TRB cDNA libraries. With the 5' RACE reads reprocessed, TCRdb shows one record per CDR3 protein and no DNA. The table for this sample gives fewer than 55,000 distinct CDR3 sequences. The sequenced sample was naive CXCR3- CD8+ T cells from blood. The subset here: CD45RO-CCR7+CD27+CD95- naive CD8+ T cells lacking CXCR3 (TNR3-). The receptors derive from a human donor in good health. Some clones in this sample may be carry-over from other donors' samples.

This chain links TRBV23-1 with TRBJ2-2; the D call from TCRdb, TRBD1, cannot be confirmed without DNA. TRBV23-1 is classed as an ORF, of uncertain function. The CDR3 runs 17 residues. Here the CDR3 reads CASSPHRSEGYTGELFF.

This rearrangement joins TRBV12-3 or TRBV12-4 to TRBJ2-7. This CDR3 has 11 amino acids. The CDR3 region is CASSLVREQYF.

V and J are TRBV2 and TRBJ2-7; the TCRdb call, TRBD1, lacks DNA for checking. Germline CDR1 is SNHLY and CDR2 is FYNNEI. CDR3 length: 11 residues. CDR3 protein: CASSGGFEQYF. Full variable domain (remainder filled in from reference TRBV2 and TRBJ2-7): EPEVTQTPSHQVTQMGQEVILRCVPISNHLYFYWYRQILGQKVEFLVSFYNNEISEKSEIFDDQFSVERPDGSNFTLKIRSTKLEDSAMYFCASSGGFEQYFGPGTRLTVT.

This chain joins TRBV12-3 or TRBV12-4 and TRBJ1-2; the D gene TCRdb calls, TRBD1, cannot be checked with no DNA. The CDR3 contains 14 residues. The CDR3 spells CASSFGTGGRGYTF.

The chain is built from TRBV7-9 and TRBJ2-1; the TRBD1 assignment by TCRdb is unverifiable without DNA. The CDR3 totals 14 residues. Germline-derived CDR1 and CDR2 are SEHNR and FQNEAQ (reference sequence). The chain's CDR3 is CASSPGHLSNEQFF.

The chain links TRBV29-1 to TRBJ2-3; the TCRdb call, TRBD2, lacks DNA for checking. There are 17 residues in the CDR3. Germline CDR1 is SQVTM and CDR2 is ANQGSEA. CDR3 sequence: CSVSGLAEIQGTDTQYF.

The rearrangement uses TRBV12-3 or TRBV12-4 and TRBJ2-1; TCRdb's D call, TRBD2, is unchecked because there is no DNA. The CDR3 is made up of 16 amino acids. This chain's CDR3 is CASSLLLAGGRNEQFF.

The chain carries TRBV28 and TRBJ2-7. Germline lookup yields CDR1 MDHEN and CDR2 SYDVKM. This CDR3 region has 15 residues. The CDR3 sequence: CASSFITDLIYEQYF.

The CDR3 spells CSASEGYEQYF. The chain employs TRBV20-1 and TRBJ2-7. The CDR3 loop spans 11 amino acids. Germline V gives CDR1 DFQATT, CDR2 SNEGSKA (reference sequence).

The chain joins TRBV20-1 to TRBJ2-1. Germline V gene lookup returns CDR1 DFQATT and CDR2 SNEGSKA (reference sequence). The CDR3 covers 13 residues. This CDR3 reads CSATTSSYNEQFF.

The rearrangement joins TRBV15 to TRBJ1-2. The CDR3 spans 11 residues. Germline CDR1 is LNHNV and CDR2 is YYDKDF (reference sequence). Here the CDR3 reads CATSRDSSQTF.

This CDR3 reads CSVEDGDSGGEKLFF. The V call is TRBV29-1, the J call TRBJ1-4; TCRdb gives TRBD1 as the D gene, but with no DNA this cannot be confirmed. Germline assignment: CDR1 SQVTM and CDR2 ANQGSEA. The CDR3 runs 15 residues.

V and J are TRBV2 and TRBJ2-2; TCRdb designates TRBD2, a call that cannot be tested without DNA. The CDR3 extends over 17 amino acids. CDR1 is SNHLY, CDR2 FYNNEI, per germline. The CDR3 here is CASSPGLAGEGTGELFF.

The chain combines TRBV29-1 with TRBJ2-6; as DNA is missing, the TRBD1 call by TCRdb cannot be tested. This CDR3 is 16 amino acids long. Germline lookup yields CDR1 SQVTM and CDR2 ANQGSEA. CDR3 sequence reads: CSVRVDMVSGANVLTF.

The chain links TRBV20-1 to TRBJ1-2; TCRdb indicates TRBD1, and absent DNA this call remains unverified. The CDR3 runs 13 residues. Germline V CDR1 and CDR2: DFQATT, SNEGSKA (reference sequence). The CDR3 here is CSAHLGGTIVDTF.

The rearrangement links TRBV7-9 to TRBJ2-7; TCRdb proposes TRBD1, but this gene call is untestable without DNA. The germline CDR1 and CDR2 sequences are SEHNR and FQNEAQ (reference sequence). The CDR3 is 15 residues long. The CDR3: CASSLVPQSSHEQYF.

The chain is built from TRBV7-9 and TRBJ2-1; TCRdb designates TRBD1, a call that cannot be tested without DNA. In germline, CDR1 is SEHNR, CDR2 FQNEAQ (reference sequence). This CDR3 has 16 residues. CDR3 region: CASSYGGAEVSNEQFF.

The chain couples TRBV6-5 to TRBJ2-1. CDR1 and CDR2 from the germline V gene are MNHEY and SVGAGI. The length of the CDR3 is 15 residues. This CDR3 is CASNSGPSSYNEQFF.

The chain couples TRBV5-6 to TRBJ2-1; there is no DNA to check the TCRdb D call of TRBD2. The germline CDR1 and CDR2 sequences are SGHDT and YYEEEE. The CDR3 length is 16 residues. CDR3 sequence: CASSTELGFFSYEQFF.

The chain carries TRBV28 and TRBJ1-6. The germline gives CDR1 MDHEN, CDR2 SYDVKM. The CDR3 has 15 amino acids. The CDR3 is CASSLYALRDSPLHF.

The CDR3 loop is CASSGAGSFRYTF. V usage is TRBV28 and J usage is TRBJ1-2; there is no DNA to check the TCRdb D call of TRBD1. Germline values: CDR1 MDHEN, CDR2 SYDVKM. The length of the CDR3 is 13 residues.

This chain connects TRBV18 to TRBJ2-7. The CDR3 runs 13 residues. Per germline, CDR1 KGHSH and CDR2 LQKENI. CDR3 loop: CASSWGATYEQYF.

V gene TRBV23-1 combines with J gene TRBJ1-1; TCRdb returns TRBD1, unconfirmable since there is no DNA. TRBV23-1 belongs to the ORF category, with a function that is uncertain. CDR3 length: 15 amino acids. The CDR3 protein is CASSQLDRQNTEAFF.